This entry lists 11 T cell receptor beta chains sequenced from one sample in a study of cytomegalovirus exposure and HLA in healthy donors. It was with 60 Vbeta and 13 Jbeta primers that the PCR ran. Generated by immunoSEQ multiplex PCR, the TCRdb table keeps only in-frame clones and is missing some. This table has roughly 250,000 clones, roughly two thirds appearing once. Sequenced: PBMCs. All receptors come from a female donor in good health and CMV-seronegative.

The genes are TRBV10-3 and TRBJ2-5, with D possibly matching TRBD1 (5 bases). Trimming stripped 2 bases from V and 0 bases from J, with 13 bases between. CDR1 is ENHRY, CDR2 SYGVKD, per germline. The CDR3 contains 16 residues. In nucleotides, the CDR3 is TGTGCCATCAGTGAGAGGGGATTGGGGAACCAAGAGACCCAGTACTTC. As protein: CAISERGLGNQETQYF.

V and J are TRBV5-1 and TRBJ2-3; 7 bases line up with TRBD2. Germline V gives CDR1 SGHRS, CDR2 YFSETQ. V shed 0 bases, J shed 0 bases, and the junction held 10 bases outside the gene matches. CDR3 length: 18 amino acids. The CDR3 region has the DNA TGCGCCAGCAGCTTGGCATCGGTGATTAGCGGGAGCACAGATACGCAGTATTTT. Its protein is CASSLASVISGSTDTQYF.

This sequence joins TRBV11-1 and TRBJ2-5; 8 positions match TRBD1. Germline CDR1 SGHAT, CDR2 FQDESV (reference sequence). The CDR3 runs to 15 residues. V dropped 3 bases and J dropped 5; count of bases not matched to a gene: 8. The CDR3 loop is CASSLQQGARETQYF. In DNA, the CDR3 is TGTGCCAGCAGCTTGCAGCAGGGGGCGCGGGAGACCCAGTACTTC.

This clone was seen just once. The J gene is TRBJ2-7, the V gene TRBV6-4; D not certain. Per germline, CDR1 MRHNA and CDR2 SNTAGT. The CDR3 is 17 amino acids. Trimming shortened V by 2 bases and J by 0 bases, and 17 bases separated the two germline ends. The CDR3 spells CASSDPLDQRSSYEQYF. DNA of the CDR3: TGTGCCAGCAGTGACCCACTTGACCAAAGGAGCTCCTACGAGCAGTACTTC.

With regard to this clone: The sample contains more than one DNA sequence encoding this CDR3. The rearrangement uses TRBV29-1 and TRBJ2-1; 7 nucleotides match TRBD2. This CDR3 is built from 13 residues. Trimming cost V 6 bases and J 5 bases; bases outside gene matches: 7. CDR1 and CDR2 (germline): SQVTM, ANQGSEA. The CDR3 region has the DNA TGCAGCGTACTAGCGATTCTGAACAATGAGCAGTTCTTC. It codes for CSVLAILNNEQFF.

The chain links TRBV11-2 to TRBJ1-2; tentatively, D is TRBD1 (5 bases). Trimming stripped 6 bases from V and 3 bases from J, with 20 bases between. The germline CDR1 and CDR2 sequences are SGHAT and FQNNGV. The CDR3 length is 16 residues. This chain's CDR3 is CASRNRAGGGDYGYTF. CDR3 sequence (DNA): TGTGCCAGCAGAAACAGAGCGGGGGGTGGAGACTATGGCTACACCTTC.

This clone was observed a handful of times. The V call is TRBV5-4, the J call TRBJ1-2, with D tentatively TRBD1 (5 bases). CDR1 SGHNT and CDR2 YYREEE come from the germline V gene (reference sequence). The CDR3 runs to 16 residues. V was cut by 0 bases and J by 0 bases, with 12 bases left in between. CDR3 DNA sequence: TGTGCCAGCAGCTTGGTTGGAGGGGAGACTAACTATGGCTACACCTTC. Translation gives CASSLVGGETNYGYTF.

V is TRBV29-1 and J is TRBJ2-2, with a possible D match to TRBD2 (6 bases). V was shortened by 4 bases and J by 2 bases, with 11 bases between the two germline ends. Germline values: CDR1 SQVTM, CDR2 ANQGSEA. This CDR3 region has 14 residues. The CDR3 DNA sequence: TGCAGCGTTGGGCGGGATTTAAACACCGGGGAGCTGTTTTTT. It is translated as CSVGRDLNTGELFF.

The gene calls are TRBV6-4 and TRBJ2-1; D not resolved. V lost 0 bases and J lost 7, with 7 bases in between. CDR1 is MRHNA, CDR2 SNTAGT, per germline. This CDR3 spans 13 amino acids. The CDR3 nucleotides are TGTGCCAGCAGTGACTCTAGAGCGAATGAGCAGTTCTTC. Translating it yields CASSDSRANEQFF.

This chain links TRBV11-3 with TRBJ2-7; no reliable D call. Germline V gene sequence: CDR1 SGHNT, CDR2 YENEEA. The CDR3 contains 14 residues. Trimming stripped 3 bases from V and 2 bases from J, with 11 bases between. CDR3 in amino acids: CASSFRSKTYEQYF. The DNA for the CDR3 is TGTGCCAGCAGCTTTAGGAGTAAGACCTACGAGCAGTACTTC.

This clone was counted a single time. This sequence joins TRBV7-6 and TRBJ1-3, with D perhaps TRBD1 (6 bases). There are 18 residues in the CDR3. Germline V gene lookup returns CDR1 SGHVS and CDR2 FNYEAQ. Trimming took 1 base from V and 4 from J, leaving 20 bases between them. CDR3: CASSLGRGKSIGGNTIYF. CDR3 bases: TGTGCCAGCAGCTTAGGCAGGGGAAAGTCAATTGGGGGAAACACCATATATTTT.